This entry describes one T cell receptor beta chain. Recruited during active infection, patients (from Seattle) were subsequently followed longitudinally. Trimming removed 4 bases from V and 2 bases from J, with 9 bases in between. Per the germline V gene, CDR1 is SGHTA and CDR2 is FQGNSA. The length of the CDR3 is 13 residues. Original methodology: Amplification of reference gene primers was used by the study to estimate nucleated cell counts. Only in-frame clones appear in the TCRdb table, and some are missing; sequencing was by immunoSEQ multiplex PCR. V and J calls and clone size come straight from that table; D and trimming were deduced from the DNA. The sample carries roughly 160,000 clones, around 86% recorded once. The data were obtained in a study of blood T cell repertoires in COVID-19. On the study more broadly: COVID-19 samples collected from the United States, Italy and Spain covered acute and convalescent phases. The analysed material was cDNA or gDNA that came from T cells, B-cell-depleted T cells, or PBMCs.

The chain recombines TRBV7-2 with TRBJ2-7; D remains unclear. Sequenced material: peripheral blood. The source of this sequence is a man between 60 and 75 years old with COVID-19, enrolled during active disease. This CDR3 reads CASSSSYPYEQYF. CDR3 coding DNA: TGTGCCAGCAGCTCCTCCTACCCCTACGAGCAGTACTTC.